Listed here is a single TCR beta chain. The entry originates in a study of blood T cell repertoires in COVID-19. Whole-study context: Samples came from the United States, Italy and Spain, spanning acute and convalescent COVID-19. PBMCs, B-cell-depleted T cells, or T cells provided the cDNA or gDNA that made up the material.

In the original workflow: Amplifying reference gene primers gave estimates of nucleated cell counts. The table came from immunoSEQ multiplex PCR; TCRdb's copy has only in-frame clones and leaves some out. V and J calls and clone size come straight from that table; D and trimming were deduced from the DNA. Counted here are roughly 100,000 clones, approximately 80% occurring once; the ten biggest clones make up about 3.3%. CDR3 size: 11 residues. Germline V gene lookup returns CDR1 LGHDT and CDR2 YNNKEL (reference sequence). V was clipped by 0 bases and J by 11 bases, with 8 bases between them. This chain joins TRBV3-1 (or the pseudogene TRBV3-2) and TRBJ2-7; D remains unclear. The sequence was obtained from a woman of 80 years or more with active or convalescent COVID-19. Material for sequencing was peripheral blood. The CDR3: CASSQDSRKYF. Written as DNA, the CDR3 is TGTGCCAGCAGCCAAGATTCCAGAAAGTACTTC.